This TCR beta chain comes out of a study of T cells after yellow fever vaccination. In TCRdb, the 5' RACE reads were re-called with MiXCR into one record per CDR3 protein. The table has 95,000 to 150,000 distinct CDR3 sequences, about 7.4% seen once. This clonotype appeared many times. This CDR3 comprises 14 residues. Germline V lookup: CDR1 SGHTA, CDR2 FQGNSA. The J segment lost 7 bases and the V segment lost 6 bases, leaving 5 bases of the junction unmatched. The V and J genes are TRBV7-2 and TRBJ2-1; TRBD2 agrees at 11 bases. The origin of this receptor is a man in his late teens or twenties who received the YFV17D yellow fever vaccine. The sequenced sample was CD4+ T cells sorted from PBMCs, obtained roughly 10 days after the first yellow fever vaccination. CDR3 sequence reads: CASRIGTSGNEQFF. CDR3 coding DNA: TGTGCCAGCAGGATCGGGACTAGCGGTAATGAGCAGTTCTTC.